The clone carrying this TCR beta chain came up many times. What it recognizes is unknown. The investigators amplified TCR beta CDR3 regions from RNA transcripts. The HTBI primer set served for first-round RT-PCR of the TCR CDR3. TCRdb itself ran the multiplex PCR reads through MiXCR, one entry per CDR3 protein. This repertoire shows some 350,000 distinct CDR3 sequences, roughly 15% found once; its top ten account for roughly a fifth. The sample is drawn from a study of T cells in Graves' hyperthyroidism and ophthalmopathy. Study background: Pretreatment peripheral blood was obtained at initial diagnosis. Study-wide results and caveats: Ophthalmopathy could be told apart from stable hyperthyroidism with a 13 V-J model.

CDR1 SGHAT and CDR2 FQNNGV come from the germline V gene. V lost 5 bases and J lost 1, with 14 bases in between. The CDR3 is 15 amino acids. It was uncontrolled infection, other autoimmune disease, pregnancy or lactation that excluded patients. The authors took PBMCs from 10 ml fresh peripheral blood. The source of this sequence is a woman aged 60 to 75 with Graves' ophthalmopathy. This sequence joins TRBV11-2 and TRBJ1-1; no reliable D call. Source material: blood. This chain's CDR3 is CASSPTLDRNTEAFF. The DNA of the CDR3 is TGTGCCAGCAGCCCCACCCTGGATCGGAACACTGAAGCTTTCTTT.